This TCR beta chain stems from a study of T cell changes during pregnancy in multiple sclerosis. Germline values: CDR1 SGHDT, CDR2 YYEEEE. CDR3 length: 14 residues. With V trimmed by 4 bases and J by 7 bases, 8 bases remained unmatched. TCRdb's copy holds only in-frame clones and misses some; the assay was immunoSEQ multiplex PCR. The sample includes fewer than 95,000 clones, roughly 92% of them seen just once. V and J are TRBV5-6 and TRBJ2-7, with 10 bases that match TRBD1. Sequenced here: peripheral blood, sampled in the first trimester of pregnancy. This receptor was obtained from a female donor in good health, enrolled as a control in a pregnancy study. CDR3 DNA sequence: TGTGCCAGCAGCAGGACAGGGGGTCTTGAAGAGCAGTACTTC. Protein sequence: CASSRTGGLEEQYF.